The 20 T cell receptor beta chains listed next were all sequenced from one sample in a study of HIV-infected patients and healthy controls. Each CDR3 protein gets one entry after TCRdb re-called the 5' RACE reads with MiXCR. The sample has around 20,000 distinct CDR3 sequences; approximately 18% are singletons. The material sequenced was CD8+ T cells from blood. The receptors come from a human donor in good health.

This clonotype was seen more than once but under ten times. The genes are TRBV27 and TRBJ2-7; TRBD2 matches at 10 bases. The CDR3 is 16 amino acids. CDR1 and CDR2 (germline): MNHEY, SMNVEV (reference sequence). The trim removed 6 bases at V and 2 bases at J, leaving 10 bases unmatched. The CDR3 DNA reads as TGTGCCAGCAGACCAATCTTAGCGGGAGGTACCTACGAGCAGTACTTC. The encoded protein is CASRPILAGGTYEQYF.

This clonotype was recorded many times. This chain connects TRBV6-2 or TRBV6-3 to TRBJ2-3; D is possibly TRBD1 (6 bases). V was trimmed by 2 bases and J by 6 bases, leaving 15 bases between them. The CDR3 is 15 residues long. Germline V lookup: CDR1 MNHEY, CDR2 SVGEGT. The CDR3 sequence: CASSYRDTSRDTQYF. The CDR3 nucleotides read TGTGCCAGCAGTTACCGGGACACCTCAAGGGATACGCAGTATTTT.

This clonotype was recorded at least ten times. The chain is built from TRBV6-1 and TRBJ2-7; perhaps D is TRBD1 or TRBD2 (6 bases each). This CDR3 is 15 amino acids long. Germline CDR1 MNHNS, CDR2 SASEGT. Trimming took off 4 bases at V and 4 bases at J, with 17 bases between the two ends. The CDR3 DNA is TGTGCCAGCAGTGCCATGGGGGGCGCGAATTACGAGCAGTACTTC. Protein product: CASSAMGGANYEQYF.

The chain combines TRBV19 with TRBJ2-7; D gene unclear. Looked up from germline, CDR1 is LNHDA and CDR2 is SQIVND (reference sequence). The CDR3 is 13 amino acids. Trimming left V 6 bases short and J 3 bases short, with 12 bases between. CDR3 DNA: TGTGCCAGTAGCGCTGGACCGTTCTACGAGCAGTACTTC. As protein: CASSAGPFYEQYF.

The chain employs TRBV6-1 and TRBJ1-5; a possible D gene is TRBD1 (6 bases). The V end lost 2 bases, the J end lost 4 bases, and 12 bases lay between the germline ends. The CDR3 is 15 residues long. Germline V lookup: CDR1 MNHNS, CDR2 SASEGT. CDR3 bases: TGTGCCAGCAGTGAATTGTCAGGGGCTAATCAGCCCCAGCATTTT. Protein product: CASSELSGANQPQHF.

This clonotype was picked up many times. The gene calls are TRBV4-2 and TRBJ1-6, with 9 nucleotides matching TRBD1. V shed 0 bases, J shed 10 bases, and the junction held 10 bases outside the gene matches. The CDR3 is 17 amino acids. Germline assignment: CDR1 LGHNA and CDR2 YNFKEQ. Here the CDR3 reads CASSQDPPDRGISPLHF. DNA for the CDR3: TGTGCCAGCAGCCAAGATCCCCCGGACAGGGGTATCTCACCCCTCCACTTT.

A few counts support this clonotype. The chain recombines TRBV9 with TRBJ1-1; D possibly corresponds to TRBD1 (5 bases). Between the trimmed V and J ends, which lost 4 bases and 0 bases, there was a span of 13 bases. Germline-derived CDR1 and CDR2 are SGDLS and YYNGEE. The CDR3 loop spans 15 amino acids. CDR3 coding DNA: TGTGCCAGCAGCCCCCCTTCGGGGCTGAACACTGAAGCTTTCTTT. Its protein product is CASSPPSGLNTEAFF.

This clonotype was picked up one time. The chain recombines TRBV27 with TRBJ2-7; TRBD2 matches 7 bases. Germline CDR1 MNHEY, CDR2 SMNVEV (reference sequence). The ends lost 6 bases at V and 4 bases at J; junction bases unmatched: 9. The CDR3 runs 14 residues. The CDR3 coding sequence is TGTGCCAGCAGGGGGGGGACCGGGAATTACGAGCAGTACTTC. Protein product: CASRGGTGNYEQYF.

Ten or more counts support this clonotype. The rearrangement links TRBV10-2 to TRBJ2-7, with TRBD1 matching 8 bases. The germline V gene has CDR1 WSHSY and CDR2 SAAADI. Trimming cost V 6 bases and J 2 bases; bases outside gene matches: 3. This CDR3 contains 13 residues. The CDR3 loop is CASRGDRTYEQYF. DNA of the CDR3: TGCGCCAGCAGGGGGGACAGGACCTACGAGCAGTACTTC.

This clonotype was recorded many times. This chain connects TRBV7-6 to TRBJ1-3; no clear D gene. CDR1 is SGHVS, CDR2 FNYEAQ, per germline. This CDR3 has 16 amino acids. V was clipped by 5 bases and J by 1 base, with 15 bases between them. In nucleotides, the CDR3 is TGTGCCAGCAGCCCTGGCGTGGTGACTTCTGGAAACACCATATATTTT. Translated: CASSPGVVTSGNTIYF.

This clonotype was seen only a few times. CDR3 in DNA: TGTGCCAGCAGCGGGGGGAAGACAGGAAGGTATGGCTACACCTTC. Translating gives CASSGGKTGRYGYTF. The V call is TRBV13, the J call TRBJ1-2, with D possibly TRBD1 on 6 matching bases. Germline V lookup: CDR1 PRHDT, CDR2 FYEKMQ (reference sequence). Between the trimmed V and J ends, which lost 5 bases and 5 bases, there was a span of 18 bases. The CDR3 sequence is 15 residues long.

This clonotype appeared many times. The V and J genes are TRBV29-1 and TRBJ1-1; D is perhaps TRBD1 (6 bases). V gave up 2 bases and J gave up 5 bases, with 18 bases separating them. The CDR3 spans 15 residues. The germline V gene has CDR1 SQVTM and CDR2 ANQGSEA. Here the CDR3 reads CSVEPRGSGWTEAFF. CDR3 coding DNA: TGCAGCGTTGAACCCAGGGGCTCGGGGTGGACTGAAGCTTTCTTT.

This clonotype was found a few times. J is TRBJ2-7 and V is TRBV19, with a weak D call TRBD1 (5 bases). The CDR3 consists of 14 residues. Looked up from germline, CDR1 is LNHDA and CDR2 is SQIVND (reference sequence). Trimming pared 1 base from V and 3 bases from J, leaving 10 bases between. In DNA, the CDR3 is TGTGCCAGTAGTATAGTTCTTGACAGCTACGAGCAGTACTTC. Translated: CASSIVLDSYEQYF. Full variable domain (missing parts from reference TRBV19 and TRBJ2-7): DGGITQSPKYLFRKEGQNVTLSCEQNLNHDAMYWYRQDPGQGLRLIYYSQIVNDFQKGDIAEGYSVSREKKESFPLTVTSAQKNPTAFYLCASSIVLDSYEQYFGPGTRLTVT.

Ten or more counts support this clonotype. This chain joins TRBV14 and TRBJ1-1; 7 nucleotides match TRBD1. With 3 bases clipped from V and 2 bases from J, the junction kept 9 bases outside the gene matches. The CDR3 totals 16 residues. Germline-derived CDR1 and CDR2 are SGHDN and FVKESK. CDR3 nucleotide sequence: TGTGCCAGCAGCCAGTCCCTCAGGGGGTTTAACACTGAAGCTTTCTTT. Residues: CASSQSLRGFNTEAFF.

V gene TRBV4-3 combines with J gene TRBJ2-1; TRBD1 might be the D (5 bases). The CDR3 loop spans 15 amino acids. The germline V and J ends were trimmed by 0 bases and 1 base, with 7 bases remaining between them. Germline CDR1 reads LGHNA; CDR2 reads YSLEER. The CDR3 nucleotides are TGCGCCAGCAGCCAAGACAGGGTGTCCTACAATGAGCAGTTCTTC. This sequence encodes CASSQDRVSYNEQFF.

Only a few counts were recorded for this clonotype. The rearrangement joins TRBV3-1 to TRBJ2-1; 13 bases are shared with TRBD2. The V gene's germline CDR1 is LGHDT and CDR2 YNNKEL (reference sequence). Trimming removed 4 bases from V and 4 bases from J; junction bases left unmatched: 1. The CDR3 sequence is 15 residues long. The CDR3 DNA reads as TGTGCCAGCAGCCTGACTAGCGGGAGGTACAATGAGCAGTTCTTC. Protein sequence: CASSLTSGRYNEQFF.

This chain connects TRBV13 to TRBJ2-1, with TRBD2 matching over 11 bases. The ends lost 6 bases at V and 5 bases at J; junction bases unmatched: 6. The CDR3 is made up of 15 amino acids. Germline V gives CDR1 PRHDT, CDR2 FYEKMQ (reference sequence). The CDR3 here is CASRPPGLADNEQFF. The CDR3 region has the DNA TGTGCCAGCAGACCTCCGGGACTAGCGGACAATGAGCAGTTCTTC.

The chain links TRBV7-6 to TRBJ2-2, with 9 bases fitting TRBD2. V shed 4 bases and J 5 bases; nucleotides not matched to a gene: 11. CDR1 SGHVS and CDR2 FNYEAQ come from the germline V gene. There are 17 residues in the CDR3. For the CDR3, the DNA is TGTGCCAGCAGCTACGAGACGGGACTAGCAAGGACCGGGGAGCTGTTTTTT. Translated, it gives CASSYETGLARTGELFF.

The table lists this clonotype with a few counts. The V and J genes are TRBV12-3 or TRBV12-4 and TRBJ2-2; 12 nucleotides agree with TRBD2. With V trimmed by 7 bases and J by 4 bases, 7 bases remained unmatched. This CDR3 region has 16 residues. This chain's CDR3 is CASTGLAGGVTGELFF. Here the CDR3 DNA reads TGTGCCAGCACCGGTCTAGCGGGAGGGGTCACCGGGGAGCTGTTTTTT.

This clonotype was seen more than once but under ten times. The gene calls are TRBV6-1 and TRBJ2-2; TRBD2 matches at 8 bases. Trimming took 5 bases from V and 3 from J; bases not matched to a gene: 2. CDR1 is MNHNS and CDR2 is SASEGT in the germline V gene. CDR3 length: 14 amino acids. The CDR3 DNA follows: TGTGCCAGCAGTTTTAGCGGGGACACCGGGGAGCTGTTTTTT. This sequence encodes CASSFSGDTGELFF.